This section outlines one T cell receptor beta chain sequence together with its context. It was with 60 Vbeta and 13 Jbeta primers that the PCR ran. TCRdb keeps only in-frame clones here, not all; method: immunoSEQ multiplex PCR. Listed are approximately 100,000 clones; 15% falls within the top ten. Germline CDR1 reads SGDLS; CDR2 reads YYNGEE. The germline V and J ends were trimmed by 4 bases and 1 base, with 18 bases remaining between them. This CDR3 region has 18 residues. This sample is drawn from a study of cytomegalovirus exposure and HLA in healthy donors. V gene TRBV9 combines with J gene TRBJ2-6; tentatively, D is TRBD1 (6 bases). This clonotype was sampled from a man over 45 in good health and CMV-seropositive. Sequenced input: PBMCs. The CDR3: CASSPRGTDHSGANVLTF. CDR3 DNA: TGTGCCAGCAGCCCGAGGGGGACGGATCATTCTGGGGCCAACGTCCTGACTTTC.